One and the same sample provided the 3 T cell receptor beta chains below, sequenced in a study of T cells expressing NK-cell markers (dated by TCRdb to 2020 to 2022). The library was prepared using 5' RACE. The sample was run on an Illumina HiSeq 2000. Through TCRdb reprocessing, the reads give one entry per CDR3 protein sequence; DNA is omitted. The sample's table lists a count of 150,000 to 160,000 distinct CDR3 sequences. Approximately 35% of the sample belongs to the ten largest clones. The specimen was blood T cells: a sorted CD56 or NKG2C T cell subset, CD4+ or CD8+ T cells, or bulk PBMC T cells (not recorded which). The source is a woman between 50 and 59 years old in good health. Donor details come from another sample of the same person, matched by shared clones.

V and J are TRBV12-3 or TRBV12-4 and TRBJ2-2; TCRdb designates TRBD2, a call that cannot be tested without DNA. The CDR3 loop spans 17 amino acids. CDR3 residues: CASSFAGLAVNTGELFF.

V usage is TRBV20-1 and J usage is TRBJ1-3; TCRdb reports TRBD1, a call that lacks DNA to check it against. CDR1 is DFQATT and CDR2 is SNEGSKA in the germline V gene (reference sequence). This CDR3 is built from 12 residues. CDR3 in amino acids: CSARGPGNTIYF.

V gene TRBV4-1 combines with J gene TRBJ2-7; there is no DNA to check the TCRdb D call of TRBD1. Germline CDR1 is MGHRA and CDR2 is YSYEKL. The CDR3 contains 16 residues. The CDR3 here is CASSQDSAQGTYEQYF.